The 32 T cell receptor beta chains below were found in one sample sequenced in a study of cytomegalovirus exposure and HLA in healthy donors. PCR involved 60 Vbeta and 13 Jbeta primers. Using immunoSEQ multiplex PCR, the repertoire was profiled, and TCRdb retains in-frame clones only, with some absent. This table holds approximately 100,000 clones, 74% found once. The sample comprised PBMCs. These receptors all come from a human donor in good health.

The chain joins TRBV20-1 to TRBJ2-5; D perhaps matches TRBD2 (6 bases). The length of the CDR3 is 11 residues. Trimming took off 3 bases at V and 5 bases at J, with 7 bases between the two ends. Germline V CDR1 and CDR2: DFQATT, SNEGSKA (reference sequence). The CDR3 reads CSARGRETQYF. The CDR3 coding sequence is TGCAGTGCTAGGGGGAGGGAGACCCAGTACTTC.

The chain combines TRBV29-1 with TRBJ1-2; no clear D. With 0 bases removed from V and 7 bases from J, the gap between germline ends came to 6 bases. The germline CDR1 and CDR2 sequences are SQVTM and ANQGSEA. The CDR3 runs to 11 residues. The CDR3 loop reads CSVEEGSGYTF. The CDR3 coding sequence is TGCAGCGTTGAAGAAGGGAGTGGCTACACCTTC. Full variable domain (missing parts from reference TRBV29-1 and TRBJ1-2): SAVISQKPSRDICQRGTSLTIQCQVDSQVTMMFWYRQQPGQSLTLIATANQGSEATYESGFVIDKFPISRPNLTFSTLTVSNMSPEDSSIYLCSVEEGSGYTFGSGTRLTVV.

This chain connects TRBV27 to TRBJ2-7, with a possible D match to TRBD1 (5 bases). The germline V gene encodes CDR1 MNHEY and CDR2 SMNVEV (reference sequence). This CDR3 region has 14 residues. The V end lost 7 bases, the J end lost 2 bases, and 15 bases lay between the germline ends. CDR3 loop: CASTQGAPTYEQYF. The CDR3 region has the DNA TGTGCCAGCACTCAAGGGGCGCCAACCTACGAGCAGTACTTC.

CDR3 nucleotide sequence: TGCGCCAGCAGCCAAGGCGGTATGCGGACAGATACGCAGTATTTT. Its protein is CASSQGGMRTDTQYF. V and J are TRBV4-1 and TRBJ2-3; D is uncertain. Germline lookup yields CDR1 MGHRA and CDR2 YSYEKL. The germline V and J ends were trimmed by 1 base and 3 bases, with 11 bases remaining between them. The CDR3 sequence is 15 residues long.

V is TRBV19 and J is TRBJ1-2; 8 bases match TRBD1. CDR1 and CDR2 from the germline V gene are LNHDA and SQIVND (reference sequence). The CDR3 spans 15 residues. The V gene end was trimmed by 10 bases and the J gene end by 0 bases; junction bases not matched to a gene: 10. In DNA, the CDR3 is TGTGCCACCGTCGGCAGGGGGCAAGCTAACTATGGCTACACCTTC. Its protein is CATVGRGQANYGYTF.

The chain joins TRBV28 to TRBJ2-2, with TRBD1 matching 9 bases. This CDR3 region has 15 residues. Per germline, CDR1 MDHEN and CDR2 SYDVKM. V was clipped by 7 bases and J by 1 base; unmatched bases: 4. The chain's CDR3 is CASTLDRGNTGELFF. Written as DNA, the CDR3 is TGTGCCAGCACCTTGGACAGGGGGAACACCGGGGAGCTGTTTTTT.

This chain connects TRBV4-1 to TRBJ2-1, with 11 bases matching TRBD2. CDR3 length equals 15 residues. Germline V gene data show CDR1 as MGHRA and CDR2 as YSYEKL. J lost 7 bases, V lost 7 bases, and 9 bases had no gene match. The CDR3 spells CASISGTSGANEQFF. CDR3 in DNA: TGCGCCAGCATCTCGGGGACTAGCGGAGCAAATGAGCAGTTCTTC.

V usage is TRBV7-6 and J usage is TRBJ2-2, with 12 bases identical to TRBD2. Per the germline V gene, CDR1 is SGHVS and CDR2 is FNYEAQ. The CDR3 covers 17 residues. The V and J ends lost 6 bases and 7 bases, in that order; junction bases with no gene match: 12. CDR3 region: CASRGRTTSGGDGELFF. For the CDR3, the DNA is TGTGCCAGCAGGGGACGAACGACTAGCGGGGGAGACGGGGAGCTGTTTTTT.

The V gene is TRBV21-1, the J gene TRBJ2-2; the table's D call, TRBD1, has no DNA check behind it. TRBV21-1 is a pseudogene segment. The CDR3 spans 19 residues. The CDR3 region has the DNA TGTGCCAGCAGCCCCCCCCGGGACAGCCGAAACGCGAACACCGGGGAGCTGTTTTTT. Residues: CASSPPRDSRNANTGELFF.

V and J are TRBV5-5 and TRBJ1-1; the D is unclear. CDR3 length equals 15 residues. Germline CDR1 and CDR2: SGHKS and YYEKEE (reference sequence). V was clipped by 2 bases and J by 0 bases, with 11 bases between them. The CDR3 bases are TGTGCCAGCAGCTTTTTGGCAGGCATGAACACTGAAGCTTTCTTT. Residues: CASSFLAGMNTEAFF.

This clone was counted a few times. This sequence joins TRBV5-1 and TRBJ2-3; 7 bases agree with TRBD1. Germline V gene sequence: CDR1 SGHRS, CDR2 YFSETQ. This CDR3 is built from 16 residues. The junction had 13 bases not matched to a gene; V was cut back by 3 bases and J by 6 bases. In DNA, the CDR3 is TGCGCCAGCAGCTGGGAAACCTTACAGGGGAAGGATACGCAGTATTTT. Translation gives CASSWETLQGKDTQYF.

This clone was seen only a few times. The V call is TRBV5-4, the J call TRBJ1-2; D call uncertain. Germline V lookup: CDR1 SGHNT, CDR2 YYREEE (reference sequence). V dropped 2 bases and J dropped 0 bases, with 14 bases sitting between them. The CDR3 extends over 16 amino acids. The CDR3 DNA is TGTGCCAGCAGCTTCACCGCAGGTTTCGCTAACTATGGCTACACCTTC. Its translation is CASSFTAGFANYGYTF.

J is TRBJ1-1 and V is TRBV5-1, with D perhaps matching TRBD1 (5 bases). This CDR3 spans 16 amino acids. CDR1 is SGHRS and CDR2 is YFSETQ in the germline V gene. V was trimmed by 1 base and J by 0 bases, leaving 13 bases between them. The CDR3 bases are TGCGCCAGCAGCTTGAGGGCGGGGGGTATGAACACTGAAGCTTTCTTT. Residues: CASSLRAGGMNTEAFF.

The chain has TRBV30 and TRBJ1-1; the D gene is possibly TRBD1 (5 bases). V lost 2 bases and J 1 base, leaving 14 bases between the germline ends. CDR1 and CDR2 (germline): GTSNPN, SVGIG (reference sequence). The CDR3 is 15 amino acids. In DNA, the CDR3 is TGTGCCTGGAGTTCATGGGGAGGGGCGAACACTGAAGCTTTCTTT. Translation: CAWSSWGGANTEAFF.

The chain recombines TRBV4-1 with TRBJ1-5; weak D call: TRBD1 (6 bases). This CDR3 comprises 14 residues. Germline-derived CDR1 and CDR2 are MGHRA and YSYEKL. Trimming removed 4 bases from V and 3 bases from J, with 10 bases in between. The CDR3 region is CASSPTGNNQPQHF. The CDR3, as DNA: TGCGCCAGCAGCCCAACAGGGAACAATCAGCCCCAGCATTTT.

The rearrangement uses TRBV6-5 and TRBJ2-7; D unresolved. This CDR3 comprises 13 residues. The germline V gene has CDR1 MNHEY and CDR2 SVGAGI. V dropped 7 bases and J dropped 7 bases, with 17 bases sitting between them. CDR3 sequence (DNA): TGTGCCAGCACCCCTCCGGCAGGTAGAGAGCAGTACTTC. Amino acid sequence: CASTPPAGREQYF.

The V and J genes are TRBV30 and TRBJ2-5, with 8 bases lining up with TRBD1. V was pared by 5 bases and J by 3 bases, with 8 bases of the junction left unmatched. CDR1 and CDR2 (germline): GTSNPN, SVGIG (reference sequence). The CDR3 has 14 amino acids. This chain's CDR3 is CAWGRTGLKETQYF. CDR3 in DNA: TGTGCCTGGGGGCGGACAGGGCTTAAAGAGACCCAGTACTTC.

The rearrangement joins TRBV6-5 to TRBJ1-2, with no clear D. V lost 3 bases and J 1 base, leaving 12 bases between the germline ends. The germline CDR1 and CDR2 sequences are MNHEY and SVGAGI. The CDR3 extends over 15 amino acids. DNA of the CDR3: TGTGCCAGCAGTTATTGGGCCGATAATAACTATGGCTACACCTTC. It translates to CASSYWADNNYGYTF.

The chain links TRBV28 to TRBJ1-5, with TRBD1 as a possible D gene (5 bases). The V end was cut by 8 bases, the J end by 4 bases, with 15 bases between. In germline, CDR1 is MDHEN, CDR2 SYDVKM. The CDR3 length is 14 residues. The CDR3 coding sequence is TGTGCCAGCGACAGATTCGACCGAAATCAGCCCCAGCATTTT. Amino acids: CASDRFDRNQPQHF.

The gene calls are TRBV7-2 and TRBJ1-6, with D possibly being TRBD1 (5 bases). The germline CDR1 and CDR2 sequences are SGHTA and FQGNSA. Trimming removed 4 bases at V and 6 bases at J, with 10 bases between. The CDR3 loop spans 14 amino acids. CDR3 bases: TGTGCCAGCAGCTATTCCGGGGGTAATTCACCCCTCCACTTT. Protein: CASSYSGGNSPLHF.

The V gene is TRBV11-3, the J gene TRBJ2-7; 7 bases line up with TRBD1. With V trimmed by 4 bases and J by 3 bases, 3 bases remained unmatched. CDR1 is SGHNT, CDR2 YENEEA, per germline. The CDR3 is made up of 13 amino acids. In nucleotides, the CDR3 is TGTGCCAGCAGCTCCCGGACAGGCTACGAGCAGTACTTC. Its translation: CASSSRTGYEQYF.

This clone was counted between two and nine times. The rearrangement uses TRBV4-2 and TRBJ2-5; maybe TRBD2 (6 bases). V lost 4 bases to trimming and J lost 5 bases, with 17 bases between them. Germline loops: CDR1 LGHNA, CDR2 YNFKEQ. There are 15 residues in the CDR3. CDR3 region: CASSPQRAGIETQYF. In DNA form, the CDR3 reads TGTGCCAGCAGCCCCCAGCGGGCAGGGATTGAGACCCAGTACTTC.

The V and J genes are TRBV2 and TRBJ2-4; D is possibly TRBD1 (8 bases). V was shortened by 6 bases and J by 6 bases, with 12 bases between the two germline ends. Germline V lookup: CDR1 SNHLY, CDR2 FYNNEI. The CDR3 runs to 13 residues. CDR3 in DNA: TGTGCCAGCAGACAGGGGGGGAGAAACATTCAGTACTTC. Its translation is CASRQGGRNIQYF.

This rearrangement joins TRBV20-1 to TRBJ2-7, with TRBD2 identical over 10 bases. The CDR3 has 11 residues. The V segment lost 5 bases and the J segment 7 bases; nucleotides outside the gene matches: 2. Germline CDR1 and CDR2: DFQATT and SNEGSKA (reference sequence). CDR3 nucleotides: TGCAGTGCTTCGGGACTAGCGGAGCAGTACTTC. It is translated as CSASGLAEQYF.

This clone was observed a few times. The chain combines TRBV30 with TRBJ1-6, with 7 bases matching TRBD1. The trim removed 3 bases at V and 6 bases at J, leaving 14 bases unmatched. The germline CDR1 and CDR2 sequences are GTSNPN and SVGIG (reference sequence). This CDR3 region has 17 residues. The DNA of the CDR3 is TGTGCCTGGAGGAAGGGGGCTCTATGGATCGGTAATTCACCCCTCCACTTT. Its protein is CAWRKGALWIGNSPLHF.

This chain uses TRBV28 with TRBJ2-1, with TRBD2 identical over 7 bases. V lost 10 bases and J lost 5; bases outside the gene matches: 11. The germline gives CDR1 MDHEN, CDR2 SYDVKM. CDR3 length: 14 amino acids. Here the CDR3 DNA reads TGTGCCATCACAGAGGGAGGGGTCAACAATGAGCAGTTCTTC. It codes for CAITEGGVNNEQFF.

The chain has TRBV29-1 and TRBJ2-1, with TRBD2 matching 13 bases. Germline V lookup: CDR1 SQVTM, CDR2 ANQGSEA. CDR3 size: 19 residues. V lost 5 bases to trimming and J lost 4 bases; unmatched junction nucleotides: 17. CDR3 region: CSVSGLAGAQLTRYNEQFF. In nucleotides, the CDR3 is TGCAGCGTTAGCGGACTAGCGGGGGCCCAATTAACTCGATACAATGAGCAGTTCTTC.

V usage is TRBV6-1 and J usage is TRBJ2-3; D possibly corresponds to TRBD2 (5 bases). In germline, CDR1 is MNHNS, CDR2 SASEGT. With 2 bases removed from V and 1 base from J, the gap between germline ends came to 13 bases. This CDR3 contains 16 residues. The CDR3 DNA sequence: TGTGCCAGCAGTGAACGGCTAGCCGGGCGCACAGATACGCAGTATTTT. It specifies CASSERLAGRTDTQYF.

The V gene is TRBV4-3, the J gene TRBJ1-1; TRBD1 is a possible D gene (5 bases). This CDR3 is built from 15 residues. Germline V gene lookup returns CDR1 LGHNA and CDR2 YSLEER. V lost 1 base, J lost 4 bases, and 13 bases lay in between. The CDR3 protein is CASSQGAGKRTEAFF. CDR3 nucleotide sequence: TGCGCCAGCAGCCAAGGGGCAGGGAAGCGCACTGAAGCTTTCTTT.

The rearrangement joins TRBV5-6 to TRBJ2-3; 8 positions match TRBD2. The J segment lost 2 bases and the V segment lost 0 bases, leaving 5 bases of the junction unmatched. This CDR3 comprises 16 residues. CDR1 and CDR2 from the germline V gene are SGHDT and YYEEEE. The CDR3 is CASSLELADTTDTQYF. CDR3 DNA sequence: TGTGCCAGCAGCTTGGAACTAGCGGACACCACAGATACGCAGTATTTT.

This clone has just a few counts. This rearrangement joins TRBV5-1 to TRBJ1-2, with TRBD1 matching over 9 bases. The length of the CDR3 is 16 residues. From germline, CDR1 is SGHRS and CDR2 YFSETQ. J gave up 8 bases and V 0 bases, and 11 bases lay outside the gene matches. Here the CDR3 DNA reads TGCGCCAGCAGCTTGGATCTACAGGGAGGACAGGGGGGCTACACCTTC. Translating gives CASSLDLQGGQGGYTF.

The genes are TRBV28 and TRBJ2-1; the D gene is possibly TRBD2 (6 bases). The V end was cut by 6 bases, the J end by 2 bases, with 14 bases between. Germline V CDR1 and CDR2: MDHEN, SYDVKM. The CDR3 is made up of 15 amino acids. CDR3 amino acids: CASRQTRSTYNEQFF. The DNA of the CDR3 is TGTGCCAGCAGACAGACTAGATCGACCTACAATGAGCAGTTCTTC.